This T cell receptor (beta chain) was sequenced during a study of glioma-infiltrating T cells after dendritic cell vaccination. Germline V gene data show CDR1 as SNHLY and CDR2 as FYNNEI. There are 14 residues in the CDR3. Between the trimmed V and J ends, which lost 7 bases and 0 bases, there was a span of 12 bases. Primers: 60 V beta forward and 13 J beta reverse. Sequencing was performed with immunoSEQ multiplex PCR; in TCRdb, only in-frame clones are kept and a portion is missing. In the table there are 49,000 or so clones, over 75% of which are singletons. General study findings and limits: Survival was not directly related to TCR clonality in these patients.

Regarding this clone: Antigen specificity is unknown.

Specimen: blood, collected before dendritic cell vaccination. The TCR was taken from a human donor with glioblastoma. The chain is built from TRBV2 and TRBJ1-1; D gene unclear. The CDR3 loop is CASKSGGLNTEAFF. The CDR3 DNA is TGTGCCAGCAAGAGCGGAGGGTTGAACACTGAAGCTTTCTTT.